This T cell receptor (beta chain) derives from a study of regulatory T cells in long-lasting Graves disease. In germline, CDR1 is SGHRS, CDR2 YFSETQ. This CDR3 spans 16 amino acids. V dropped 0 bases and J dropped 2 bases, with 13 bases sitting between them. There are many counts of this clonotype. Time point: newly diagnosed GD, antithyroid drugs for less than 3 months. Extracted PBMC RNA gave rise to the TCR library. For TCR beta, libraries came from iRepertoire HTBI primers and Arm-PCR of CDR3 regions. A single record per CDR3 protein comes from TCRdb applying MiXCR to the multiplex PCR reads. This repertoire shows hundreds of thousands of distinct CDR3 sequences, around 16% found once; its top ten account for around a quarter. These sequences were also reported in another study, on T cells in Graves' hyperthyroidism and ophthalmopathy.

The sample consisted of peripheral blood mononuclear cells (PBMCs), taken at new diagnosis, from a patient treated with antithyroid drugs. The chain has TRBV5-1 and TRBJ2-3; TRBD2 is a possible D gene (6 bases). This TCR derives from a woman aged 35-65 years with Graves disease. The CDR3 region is CASSLEDIAVTDTQYF. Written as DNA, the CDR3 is TGCGCCAGCAGCTTGGAGGACATAGCGGTCACAGATACGCAGTATTTT.